This is a list of T cell receptor beta chains from one sample in a study of blood T cells in healthy people across ages. TCRdb analysed the 5' RACE reads with MiXCR anew, one entry per CDR3 protein. The table has roughly 1,500,000 distinct CDR3 sequences, approximately 38% seen once. The source material was blood. These receptors all come from a young woman in good health. CDR3s include the opening cysteine and the closing phenylalanine or tryptophan. D genes are given only for firm matches. Size values are once, few and many counts, or a class for expanded clones, and some rows have none.

TRBV2	TRBD2	13	.	TRBJ2-1	TGTGCCAGCGGGGGGACTAGGGGCGGTGAGCAGTTCTTC	CASGGTRGGEQFF
TRBV7-9	.	15	few	TRBJ2-1	TGTGCCAGCAGCCTCCAGGGCGGAACCGACAATGAGCAGTTCTTC	CASSLQGGTDNEQFF
TRBV2	.	11	.	TRBJ2-7	TGTGCCAGCAGGGACGAAGACGAGCAGTACTTC	CASRDEDEQYF
TRBV7-9	TRBD2	15	.	TRBJ2-1	TGTGCCAGCAGCTTAGACGGGAGGGCCTACAATGAGCAGTTCTTC	CASSLDGRAYNEQFF
TRBV4-1	TRBD2	17	few	TRBJ2-3	TGCGCCAGCAGCGGACAACCGGGACTAGCGGGAGATGATACGCAGTATTTT	CASSGQPGLAGDDTQYF
TRBV6-6	.	15	few	TRBJ1-2	TGTGCCAGCAGTCACTCGGGACGCGTGACCTATGGCTACACCTTC	CASSHSGRVTYGYTF
TRBV5-1	.	14	once	TRBJ2-3	TGCGCCAGCAGCCCAGTAAGCCGCACAGATACGCAGTATTTT	CASSPVSRTDTQYF
TRBV20-1	.	14	.	TRBJ2-3	TGCAGTGCTGGGGGGGCGGGTCACACAGATACGCAGTATTTT	CSAGGAGHTDTQYF
TRBV7-3	TRBD1	15	.	TRBJ2-3	TGTGCCAGCAGCCTTATACGGGACAGCCAACATACGCAGTATTTT	CASSLIRDSQHTQYF
TRBV20-1	TRBD2	15	.	TRBJ2-3	TGCAGTGCTACCCCGGCGGGAGGCGAAGTAGATACGCAGTATTTT	CSATPAGGEVDTQYF
TRBV5-1	.	13	.	TRBJ2-5	TGCGCCAGCAGCCCACGCGTCGGGGAGACCCAGTACTTC	CASSPRVGETQYF
TRBV4-1	.	18	few	TRBJ2-1	TGCGCCAGCAGCCAAGTTCATGCCCTCCGCCCCAGAGGGGACGAGCAGTTCTTC	CASSQVHALRPRGDEQFF
TRBV5-1	TRBD2	14	few	TRBJ2-7	TGCGCCAGCAGCGCTAGCGGGGGGACATACGAGCAGTACTTC	CASSASGGTYEQYF
TRBV15	.	12	few	TRBJ1-5	TGTGCCACCAGCAGAGTTAGGGGCCCCCAGCATTTT	CATSRVRGPQHF
TRBV7-3	TRBD2	15	few	TRBJ2-1	TGTGCCAGCAGCTTAACGACTAGCGGGGGCCATGAGCAGTTCTTC	CASSLTTSGGHEQFF
TRBV10-2	TRBD2	14	.	TRBJ2-3	TGCGCCAGCTCACCGGGAGGTCATGGAGATACGCAGTATTTT	CASSPGGHGDTQYF
TRBV4-2	TRBD2	16	few	TRBJ2-1	TGTGCCAGCAGCCGGGACTTTAGCGGGGGTTACAATGAGCAGTTCTTC	CASSRDFSGGYNEQFF